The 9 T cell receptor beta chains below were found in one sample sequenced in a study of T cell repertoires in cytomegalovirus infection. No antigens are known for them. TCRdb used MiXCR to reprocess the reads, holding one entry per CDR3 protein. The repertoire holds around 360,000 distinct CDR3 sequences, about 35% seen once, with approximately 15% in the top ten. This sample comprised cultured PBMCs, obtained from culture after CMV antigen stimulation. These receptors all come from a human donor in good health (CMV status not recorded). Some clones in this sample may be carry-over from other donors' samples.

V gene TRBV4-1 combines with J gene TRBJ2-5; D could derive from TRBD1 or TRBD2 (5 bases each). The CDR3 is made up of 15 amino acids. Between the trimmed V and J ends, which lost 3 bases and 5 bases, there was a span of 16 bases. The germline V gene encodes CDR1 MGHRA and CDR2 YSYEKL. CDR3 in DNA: TGCGCCAGCAGCCAGGAGACTGGGACCGGGGAGACCCAGTACTTC. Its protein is CASSQETGTGETQYF.

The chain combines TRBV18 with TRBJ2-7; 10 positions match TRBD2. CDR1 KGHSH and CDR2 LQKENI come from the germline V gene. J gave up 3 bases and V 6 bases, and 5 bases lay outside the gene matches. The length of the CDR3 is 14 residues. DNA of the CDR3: TGTGCCAGCTCGTACTCTAGCGGGAGCTACGAGCAGTACGTC. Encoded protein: CASSYSSGSYEQYV.

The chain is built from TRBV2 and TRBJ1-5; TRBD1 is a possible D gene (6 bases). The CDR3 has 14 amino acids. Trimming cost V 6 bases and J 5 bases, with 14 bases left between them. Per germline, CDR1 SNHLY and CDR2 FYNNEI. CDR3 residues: CASRNRETDQPQHF. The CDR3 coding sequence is TGTGCCAGCAGAAACAGGGAGACGGATCAGCCCCAGCATTTT.

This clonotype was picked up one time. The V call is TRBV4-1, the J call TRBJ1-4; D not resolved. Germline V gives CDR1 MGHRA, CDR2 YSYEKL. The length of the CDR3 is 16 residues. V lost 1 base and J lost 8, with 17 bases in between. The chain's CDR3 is CASSQAGLEVGEKLFF. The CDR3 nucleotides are TGCGCCAGCAGCCAAGCCGGTCTGGAAGTTGGGGAAAAACTGTTTTTT.

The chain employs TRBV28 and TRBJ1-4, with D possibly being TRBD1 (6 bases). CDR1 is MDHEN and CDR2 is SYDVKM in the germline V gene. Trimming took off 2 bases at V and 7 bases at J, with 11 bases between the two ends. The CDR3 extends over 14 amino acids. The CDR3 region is CASSLAGASEKLFF. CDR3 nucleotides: TGTGCCAGCAGTTTAGCGGGGGCCAGTGAAAAACTGTTTTTT.

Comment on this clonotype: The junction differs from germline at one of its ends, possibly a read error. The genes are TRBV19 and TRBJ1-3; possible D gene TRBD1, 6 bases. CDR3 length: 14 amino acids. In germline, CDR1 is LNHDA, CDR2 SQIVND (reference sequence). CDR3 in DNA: TGTGCCAGTAGCCGAGACAGGTCTGGAAACACCATATCTTTT. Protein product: CASSRDRSGNTISF.

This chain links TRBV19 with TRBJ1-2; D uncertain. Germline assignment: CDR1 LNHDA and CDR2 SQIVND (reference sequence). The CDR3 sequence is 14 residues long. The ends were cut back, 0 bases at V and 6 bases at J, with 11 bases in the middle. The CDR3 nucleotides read TGTGCCAGTAGTATAGATACAAGGGTAGATGGCTACACCTTC. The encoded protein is CASSIDTRVDGYTF.

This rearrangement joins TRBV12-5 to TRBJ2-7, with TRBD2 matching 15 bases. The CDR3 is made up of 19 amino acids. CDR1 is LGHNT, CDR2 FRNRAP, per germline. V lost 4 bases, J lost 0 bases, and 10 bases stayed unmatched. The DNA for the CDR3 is TGTGCTAGTGGTTGGGGGACTAGCGGGAGGTTTGAAAGCTCCTACGAGCAGTACGTC. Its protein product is CASGWGTSGRFESSYEQYV.

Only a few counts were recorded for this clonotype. The CDR3 region has the DNA TGTGCCAGCAGCTTAGAAGGGGCCAGGGGCTACACCTTC. As protein: CASSLEGARGYTF. J is TRBJ1-2 and V is TRBV7-9, with D possibly being TRBD1 (5 bases). V lost 1 base, J lost 8 bases, and 11 bases lay in between. CDR3 length: 13 amino acids. Per the germline V gene, CDR1 is SEHNR and CDR2 is FQNEAQ (reference sequence).